What follows are 4 T cell receptor beta chains derived from one specimen sequenced in a study of T cell responses to AZD1222 COVID-19 vaccine. Sequencing was performed with immunoSEQ multiplex PCR; in TCRdb, only in-frame clones are kept and a portion is missing. The repertoire has 94,000 or so clones, 80% to 90% of them found once; the top ten carry 1.5% to 2%. The starting material was peripheral blood, obtained on day 0 of AZD1222 vaccination. Receptors originate from an adult in good health.

This clone came up once. This chain connects TRBV5-4 to TRBJ2-1; no clear D gene. This CDR3 comprises 11 residues. The V and J ends lost 6 bases and 7 bases respectively, with 8 bases between them. Germline V gene data show CDR1 as SGHNT and CDR2 as YYREEE (reference sequence). CDR3 residues: CASTFMNEQFF. The CDR3 nucleotides read TGTGCCAGCACCTTTATGAATGAGCAGTTCTTC.

V and J are TRBV27 and TRBJ1-4; 8 bases line up with TRBD1. Unmatched junction bases numbered 7, after V lost 4 bases and J lost 6 bases. CDR3 length: 15 amino acids. In germline, CDR1 is MNHEY, CDR2 SMNVEV (reference sequence). The CDR3 sequence: CASSSLQGGDEKLFF. CDR3 in DNA: TGTGCCAGCAGTTCCCTACAGGGGGGGGATGAAAAACTGTTTTTT.

The gene calls are TRBV19 and TRBJ2-1, with a weak D call TRBD1 (6 bases). The CDR3 loop spans 12 amino acids. Trimming stripped 3 bases from V and 13 bases from J, with 13 bases between. Germline V lookup: CDR1 LNHDA, CDR2 SQIVND (reference sequence). The CDR3 here is CASSILRGGQFF. The CDR3 DNA is TGTGCCAGTAGTATCCTCAGGGGTGGTCAGTTCTTC.

The gene calls are TRBV7-3 and TRBJ2-7; 11 bases align to TRBD1. This CDR3 has 15 amino acids. In germline, CDR1 is SGHTA, CDR2 FQGTGA. V shed 3 bases, J shed 2 bases, and the junction held 3 bases outside the gene matches. This CDR3 reads CASSLGTGGTYEQYF. CDR3 DNA sequence: TGTGCCAGCAGCTTGGGGACAGGGGGGACCTACGAGCAGTACTTC.